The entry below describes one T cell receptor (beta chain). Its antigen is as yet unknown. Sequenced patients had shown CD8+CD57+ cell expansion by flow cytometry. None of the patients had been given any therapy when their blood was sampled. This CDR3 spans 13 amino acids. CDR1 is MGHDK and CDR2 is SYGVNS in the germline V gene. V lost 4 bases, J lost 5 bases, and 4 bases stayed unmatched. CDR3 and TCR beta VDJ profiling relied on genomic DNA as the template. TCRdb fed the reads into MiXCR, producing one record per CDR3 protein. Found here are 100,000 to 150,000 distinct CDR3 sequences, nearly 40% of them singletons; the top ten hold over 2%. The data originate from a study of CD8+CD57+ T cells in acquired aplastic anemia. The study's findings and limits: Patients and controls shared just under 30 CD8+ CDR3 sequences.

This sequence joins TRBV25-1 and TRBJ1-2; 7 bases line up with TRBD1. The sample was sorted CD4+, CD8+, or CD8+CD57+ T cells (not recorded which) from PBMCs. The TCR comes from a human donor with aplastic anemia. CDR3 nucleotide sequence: TGTGCCAGCAGTGCGGGACAGCCGTATGGCTACACCTTC. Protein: CASSAGQPYGYTF.